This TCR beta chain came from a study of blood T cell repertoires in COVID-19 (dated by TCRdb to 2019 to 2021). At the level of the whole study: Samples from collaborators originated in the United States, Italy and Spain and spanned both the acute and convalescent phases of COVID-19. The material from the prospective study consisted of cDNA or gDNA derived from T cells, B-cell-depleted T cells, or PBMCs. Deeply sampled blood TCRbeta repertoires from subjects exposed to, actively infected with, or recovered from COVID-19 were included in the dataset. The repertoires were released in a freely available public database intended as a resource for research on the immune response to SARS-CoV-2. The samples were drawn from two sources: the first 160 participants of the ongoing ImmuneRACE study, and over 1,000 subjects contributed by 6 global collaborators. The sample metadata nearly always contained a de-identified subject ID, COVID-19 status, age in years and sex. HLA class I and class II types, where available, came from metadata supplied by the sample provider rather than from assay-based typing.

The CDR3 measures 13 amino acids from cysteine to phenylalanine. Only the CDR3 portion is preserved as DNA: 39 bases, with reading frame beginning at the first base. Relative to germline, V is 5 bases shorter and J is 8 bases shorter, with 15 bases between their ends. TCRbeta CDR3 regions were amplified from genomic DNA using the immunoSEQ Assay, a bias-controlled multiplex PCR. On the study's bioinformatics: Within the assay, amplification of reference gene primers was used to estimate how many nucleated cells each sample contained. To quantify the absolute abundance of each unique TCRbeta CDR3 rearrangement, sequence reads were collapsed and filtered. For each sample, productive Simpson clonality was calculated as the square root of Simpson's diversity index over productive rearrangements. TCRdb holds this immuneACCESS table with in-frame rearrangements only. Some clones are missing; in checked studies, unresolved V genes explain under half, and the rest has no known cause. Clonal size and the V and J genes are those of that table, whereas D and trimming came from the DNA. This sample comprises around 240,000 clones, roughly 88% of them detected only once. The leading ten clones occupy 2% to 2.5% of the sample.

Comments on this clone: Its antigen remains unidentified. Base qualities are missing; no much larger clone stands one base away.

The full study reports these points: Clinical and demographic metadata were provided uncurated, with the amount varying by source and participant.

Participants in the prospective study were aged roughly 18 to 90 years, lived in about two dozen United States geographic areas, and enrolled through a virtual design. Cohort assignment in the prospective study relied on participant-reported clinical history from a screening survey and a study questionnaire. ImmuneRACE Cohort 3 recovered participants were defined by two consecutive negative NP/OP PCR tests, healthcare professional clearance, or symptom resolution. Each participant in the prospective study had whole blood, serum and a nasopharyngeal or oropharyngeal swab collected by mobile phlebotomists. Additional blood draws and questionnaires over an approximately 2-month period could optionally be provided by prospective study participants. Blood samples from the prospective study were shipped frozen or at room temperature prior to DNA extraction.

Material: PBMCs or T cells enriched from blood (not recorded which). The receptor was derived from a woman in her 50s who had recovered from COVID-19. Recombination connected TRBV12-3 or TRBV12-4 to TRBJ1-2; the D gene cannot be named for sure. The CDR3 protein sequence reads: CASSISTRSGYTF. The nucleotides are TGTGCCAGCAGTATATCCACCCGGAGCGGCTACACCTTC.